This entry lists 15 T cell receptor beta chains sequenced from one sample in a study of cytomegalovirus exposure and HLA in healthy donors. The PCR used 60 Vbeta and 13 Jbeta primers. This table comes from immunoSEQ multiplex PCR, and its TCRdb copy is limited to in-frame clones, with some not included. The sample holds 140,000 to 150,000 clones, 79% seen once. The source material was PBMCs. These receptors were taken from a woman in her thirties or forties in good health and CMV-seropositive.

V and J are TRBV2 and TRBJ2-7; a possible D gene is TRBD1 (6 bases). The CDR3 length is 13 residues. V gave up 7 bases and J gave up 1 base, with 11 bases separating them. Germline V gene lookup returns CDR1 SNHLY and CDR2 FYNNEI. The DNA for the CDR3 is TGTGCCAGCAAATGGGACATTTCCTACGAGCAGTACTTC. The encoded protein is CASKWDISYEQYF.

This chain joins TRBV9 and TRBJ2-5, with 8 nucleotides matching TRBD2. Germline assignment: CDR1 SGDLS and CDR2 YYNGEE. The CDR3 is 13 amino acids. The trim removed 4 bases at V and 5 bases at J, leaving 4 bases unmatched. The CDR3 DNA follows: TGTGCCAGCAGCCCGGGGGGGTTGGAGACCCAGTACTTC. This codes for CASSPGGLETQYF.

The chain employs TRBV28 and TRBJ2-6, with D uncertain. Deletions cut 7 bases from V and 2 bases from J, with 3 bases between. This CDR3 is 12 amino acids long. In germline, CDR1 is MDHEN, CDR2 SYDVKM. CDR3 sequence reads: CASKPGANVLTF. The CDR3 region has the DNA TGTGCCAGCAAGCCTGGGGCCAACGTCCTGACTTTC.

This chain joins TRBV5-4 and TRBJ2-2, with 8 bases that match TRBD1. Germline-derived CDR1 and CDR2 are SGHNT and YYREEE (reference sequence). CDR3 length: 17 residues. Trimming took 0 bases from V and 5 from J; bases not matched to a gene: 9. CDR3 loop: CASSLVAGGAGTGELFF. The CDR3 bases are TGTGCCAGCAGCTTGGTGGCAGGGGGCGCGGGTACCGGGGAGCTGTTTTTT.

The chain couples TRBV19 to TRBJ1-5; 11 bases agree with TRBD1. After removal of 9 bases from V and 0 bases from J, the junction contained 7 bases not matched to a gene. This CDR3 contains 16 residues. Germline V gives CDR1 LNHDA, CDR2 SQIVND (reference sequence). CDR3 protein: CASSGTGGYSNQPQHF. Here the CDR3 DNA reads TGTGCCAGCTCCGGGACAGGGGGTTATAGCAATCAGCCCCAGCATTTT.

The chain employs TRBV5-4 and TRBJ1-2; D is unclear. The CDR3 runs 14 residues. Trimming stripped 0 bases from V and 1 base from J, with 7 bases between. The V gene's germline CDR1 is SGHNT and CDR2 YYREEE (reference sequence). This CDR3 reads CASSLVSFNYGYTF. DNA for the CDR3: TGTGCCAGCAGCTTGGTTAGCTTTAACTATGGCTACACCTTC.

The chain recombines TRBV5-1 with TRBJ2-3; TRBD2 matches at 7 bases. The J segment lost 0 bases and the V segment lost 6 bases, leaving 7 bases of the junction unmatched. This CDR3 spans 15 amino acids. CDR1 and CDR2 (germline): SGHRS, YFSETQ. The CDR3 loop is CASTWGSGSTDTQYF. The DNA of the CDR3 is TGCGCCAGCACCTGGGGTAGCGGGAGCACAGATACGCAGTATTTT.

The chain links TRBV10-3 to TRBJ2-1, with 8 bases fitting TRBD2. The CDR3 is made up of 12 amino acids. Trimming cost V 10 bases and J 5 bases; bases outside gene matches: 4. Germline CDR1 is ENHRY and CDR2 is SYGVKD. The CDR3 is CATGGVDNEQFF. The CDR3 nucleotides are TGTGCCACGGGGGGGGTCGACAATGAGCAGTTCTTC.

J is TRBJ2-3 and V is TRBV21-1; TRBD2, the table's D call, was not compared with the DNA. TRBV21-1 is recorded as a pseudogene. This CDR3 is built from 17 residues. CDR3 region: CASSQIPAKRSTDTQYF. The DNA of the CDR3 is TGTGCCAGCAGCCAGATACCGGCCAAGCGGTCGACAGATACGCAGTATTTT.

This clone was counted a single time. This rearrangement joins TRBV7-2 to TRBJ1-6, with 8 positions matching TRBD1. This CDR3 has 15 amino acids. The J segment lost 7 bases and the V segment lost 5 bases, leaving 7 bases of the junction unmatched. Per the germline V gene, CDR1 is SGHTA and CDR2 is FQGNSA. CDR3 sequence (DNA): TGTGCCAGCAGCCTCTCGGACAGGGACAATTCACCCCTCCACTTT. Residues: CASSLSDRDNSPLHF. The full variable domain, with the rest looked up from reference TRBV7-2 and TRBJ1-6, is GAGVSQSPSNKVTEKGKDVELRCDPISGHTALYWYRQSLGQGLEFLIYFQGNSAPDKSGLPSDRFSAERTGGSVSTLTIQRTQQEDSAVYLCASSLSDRDNSPLHFGNGTRLTVT.

The rearrangement links TRBV7-6 to TRBJ2-5; no firm D call. The CDR3 runs to 13 residues. The V and J ends lost 4 bases and 3 bases respectively, with 9 bases between them. Germline CDR1 reads SGHVS; CDR2 reads FNYEAQ. CDR3: CASSSGTEETQYF. The CDR3 region has the DNA TGTGCCAGCAGCTCCGGAACAGAAGAGACCCAGTACTTC.

The chain employs TRBV7-9 and TRBJ1-2; maybe TRBD1 (6 bases). Per germline, CDR1 SEHNR and CDR2 FQNEAQ (reference sequence). The CDR3 has 11 residues. V was shortened by 8 bases and J by 6 bases, with 10 bases between the two germline ends. The CDR3 nucleotides are TGTGCCAGCCAGGACAGTCATGGCTACACCTTC. Translation gives CASQDSHGYTF. Full variable domain (remainder filled in from reference TRBV7-9 and TRBJ1-2): DTGVSQNPRHKITKRGQNVTFRCDPISEHNRLYWYRQTLGQGPEFLTYFQNEAQLEKSRLLSDRFSAERPKGSFSTLEIQRTEQGDSAMYLCASQDSHGYTFGSGTRLTVV.

The chain recombines TRBV5-1 with TRBJ1-2, with TRBD1 identical over 8 bases. Trimming at V came to 0 bases and at J to 6 bases, leaving 4 bases not matched to a gene. This CDR3 comprises 14 residues. Germline assignment: CDR1 SGHRS and CDR2 YFSETQ. The CDR3 DNA is TGCGCCAGCAGCTTGGAACAGGGGGAGAATGGCTACACCTTC. This gives the protein CASSLEQGENGYTF.

The V call is TRBV7-2, the J call TRBJ1-6; TRBD1 agrees at 8 bases. With V trimmed by 0 bases and J by 6 bases, 7 bases remained unmatched. This CDR3 is built from 17 residues. From germline, CDR1 is SGHTA and CDR2 FQGNSA. The CDR3 is CASSLAQPGQANSPLHF. The CDR3 DNA is TGTGCCAGCAGCTTAGCTCAGCCGGGACAGGCTAATTCACCCCTCCACTTT. The full variable domain, in which reference TRBV7-2 and TRBJ1-6 provide the parts outside the CDR3, is GAGVSQSPSNKVTEKGKDVELRCDPISGHTALYWYRQSLGQGLEFLIYFQGNSAPDKSGLPSDRFSAERTGGSVSTLTIQRTQQEDSAVYLCASSLAQPGQANSPLHFGNGTRLTVT.

This chain uses TRBV11-2 with TRBJ1-5; D is perhaps TRBD1 (6 bases). Germline V gene lookup returns CDR1 SGHAT and CDR2 FQNNGV. V shed 6 bases and J shed 4 bases, with 10 bases lying between them. CDR3 length: 13 amino acids. The CDR3: CASSSTGNQPQHF. CDR3 coding DNA: TGTGCCAGCAGTTCTACAGGGAATCAGCCCCAGCATTTT. The complete variable domain, with remaining parts taken from reference TRBV11-2 and TRBJ1-5, reads EAGVAQSPRYKIIEKRQSVAFWCNPISGHATLYWYQQILGQGPKLLIQFQNNGVVDDSQLPKDRFSAERLKGVDSTLKIQPAKLEDSAVYLCASSSTGNQPQHFGDGTRLSIL.